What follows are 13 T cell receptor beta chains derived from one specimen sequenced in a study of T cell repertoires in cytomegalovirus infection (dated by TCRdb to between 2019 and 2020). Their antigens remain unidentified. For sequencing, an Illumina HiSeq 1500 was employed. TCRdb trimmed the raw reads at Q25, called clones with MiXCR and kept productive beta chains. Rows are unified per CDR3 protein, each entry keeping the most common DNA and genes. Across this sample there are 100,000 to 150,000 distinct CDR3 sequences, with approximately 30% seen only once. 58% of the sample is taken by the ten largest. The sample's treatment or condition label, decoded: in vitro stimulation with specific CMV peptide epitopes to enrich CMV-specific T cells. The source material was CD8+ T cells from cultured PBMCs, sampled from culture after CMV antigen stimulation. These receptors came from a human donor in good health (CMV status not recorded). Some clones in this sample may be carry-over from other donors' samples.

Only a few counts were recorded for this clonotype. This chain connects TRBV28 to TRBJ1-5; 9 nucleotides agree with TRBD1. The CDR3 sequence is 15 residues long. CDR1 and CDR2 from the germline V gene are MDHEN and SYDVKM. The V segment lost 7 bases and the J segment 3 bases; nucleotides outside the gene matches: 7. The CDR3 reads CASILQGADNQPQHF. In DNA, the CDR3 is TGTGCCAGCATCCTACAGGGGGCGGACAATCAGCCCCAGCATTTT.

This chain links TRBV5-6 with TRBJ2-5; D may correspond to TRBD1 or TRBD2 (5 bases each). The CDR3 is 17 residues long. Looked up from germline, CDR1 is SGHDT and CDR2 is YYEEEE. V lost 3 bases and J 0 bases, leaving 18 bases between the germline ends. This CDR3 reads CASSSSWMGRNQETQYF. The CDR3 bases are TGTGCCAGCAGCTCTTCTTGGATGGGACGGAACCAAGAGACCCAGTACTTC.

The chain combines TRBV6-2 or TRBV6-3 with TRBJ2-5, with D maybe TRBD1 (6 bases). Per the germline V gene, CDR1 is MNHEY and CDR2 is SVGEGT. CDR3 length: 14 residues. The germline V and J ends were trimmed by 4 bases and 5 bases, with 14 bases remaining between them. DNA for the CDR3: TGTGCCAGCAGTTTTTCCAGGGGCTTGGAGACCCAGTACTTC. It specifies CASSFSRGLETQYF.

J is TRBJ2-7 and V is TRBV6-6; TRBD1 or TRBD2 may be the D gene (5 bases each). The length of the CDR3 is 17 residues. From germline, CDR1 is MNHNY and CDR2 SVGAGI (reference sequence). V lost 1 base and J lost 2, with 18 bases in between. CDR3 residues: CASSYFSPGTSPYEQYF. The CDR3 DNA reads TGTGCCAGCAGTTACTTCTCCCCCGGGACCTCCCCCTACGAGCAGTACTTC.

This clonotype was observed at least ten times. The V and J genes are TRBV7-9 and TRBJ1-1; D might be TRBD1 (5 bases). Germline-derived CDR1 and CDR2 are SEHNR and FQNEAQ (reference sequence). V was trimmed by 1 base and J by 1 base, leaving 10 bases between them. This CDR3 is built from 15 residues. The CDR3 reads CASSLGSGRNTEAFF. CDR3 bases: TGTGCCAGCAGCTTAGGGTCAGGGCGGAACACTGAAGCTTTCTTT.

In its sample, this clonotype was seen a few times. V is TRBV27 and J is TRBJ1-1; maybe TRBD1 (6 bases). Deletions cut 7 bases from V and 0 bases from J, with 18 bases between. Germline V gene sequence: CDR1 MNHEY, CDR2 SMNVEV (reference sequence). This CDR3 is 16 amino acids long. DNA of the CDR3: TGTGCCAGCACCGCGAGGGGGATGAGGATGAACACTGAAGCTTTCTTT. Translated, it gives CASTARGMRMNTEAFF.

The CDR3 DNA reads TGCGCCAGCAGCCAAGGTATCGCGGGGTCCTACAATGAGCAGTTCTTC. This sequence encodes CASSQGIAGSYNEQFF. The chain has TRBV4-1 and TRBJ2-1; weak D call: TRBD2 (6 bases). This CDR3 has 16 residues. Deletions cut 1 base from V and 1 base from J, with 11 bases between. Germline V gene sequence: CDR1 MGHRA, CDR2 YSYEKL.

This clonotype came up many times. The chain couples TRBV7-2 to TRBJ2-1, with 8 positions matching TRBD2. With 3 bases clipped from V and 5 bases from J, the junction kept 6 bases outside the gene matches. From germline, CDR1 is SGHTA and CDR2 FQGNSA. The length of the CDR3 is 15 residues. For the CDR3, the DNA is TGTGCCAGCAGCTTTTCCCGCGGGGGGAACAATGAGCAGTTCTTC. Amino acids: CASSFSRGGNNEQFF.

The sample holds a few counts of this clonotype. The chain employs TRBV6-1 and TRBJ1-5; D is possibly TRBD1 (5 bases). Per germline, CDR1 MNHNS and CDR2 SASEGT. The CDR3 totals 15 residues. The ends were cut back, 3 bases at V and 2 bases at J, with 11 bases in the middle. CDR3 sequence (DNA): TGTGCCAGCAGTGATCCGGGGGATCGCAATCAGCCCCAGCATTTT. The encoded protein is CASSDPGDRNQPQHF.

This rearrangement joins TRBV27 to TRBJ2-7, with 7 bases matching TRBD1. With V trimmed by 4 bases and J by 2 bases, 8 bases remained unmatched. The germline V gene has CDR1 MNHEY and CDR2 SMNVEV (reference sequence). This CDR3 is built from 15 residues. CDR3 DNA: TGTGCCAGCAGTTCCGGACAGGACCCAACCTACGAGCAGTACTTC. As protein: CASSSGQDPTYEQYF.

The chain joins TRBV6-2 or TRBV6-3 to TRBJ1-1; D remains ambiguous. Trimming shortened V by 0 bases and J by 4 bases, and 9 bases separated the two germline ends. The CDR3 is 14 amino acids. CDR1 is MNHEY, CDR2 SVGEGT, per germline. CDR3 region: CASSYSDQATEAFF. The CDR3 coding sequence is TGTGCCAGCAGTTACTCGGATCAGGCCACTGAAGCTTTCTTT.

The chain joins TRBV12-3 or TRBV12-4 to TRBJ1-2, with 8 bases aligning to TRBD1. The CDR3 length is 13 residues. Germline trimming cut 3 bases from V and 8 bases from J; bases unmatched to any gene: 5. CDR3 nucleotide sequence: TGTGCCAGCAGTTTTCAGGGGGCGGAAGGCTACACCTTC. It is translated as CASSFQGAEGYTF.

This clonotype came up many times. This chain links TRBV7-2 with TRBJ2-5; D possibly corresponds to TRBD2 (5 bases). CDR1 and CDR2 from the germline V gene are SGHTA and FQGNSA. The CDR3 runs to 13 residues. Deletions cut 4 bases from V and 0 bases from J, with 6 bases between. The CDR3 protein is CASSWRYQETQYF. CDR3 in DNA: TGTGCCAGCAGCTGGAGGTACCAAGAGACCCAGTACTTC. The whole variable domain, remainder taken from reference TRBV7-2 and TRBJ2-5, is GAGVSQSPSNKVTEKGKDVELRCDPISGHTALYWYRQSLGQGLEFLIYFQGNSAPDKSGLPSDRFSAERTGGSVSTLTIQRTQQEDSAVYLCASSWRYQETQYFGPGTRLLVL.